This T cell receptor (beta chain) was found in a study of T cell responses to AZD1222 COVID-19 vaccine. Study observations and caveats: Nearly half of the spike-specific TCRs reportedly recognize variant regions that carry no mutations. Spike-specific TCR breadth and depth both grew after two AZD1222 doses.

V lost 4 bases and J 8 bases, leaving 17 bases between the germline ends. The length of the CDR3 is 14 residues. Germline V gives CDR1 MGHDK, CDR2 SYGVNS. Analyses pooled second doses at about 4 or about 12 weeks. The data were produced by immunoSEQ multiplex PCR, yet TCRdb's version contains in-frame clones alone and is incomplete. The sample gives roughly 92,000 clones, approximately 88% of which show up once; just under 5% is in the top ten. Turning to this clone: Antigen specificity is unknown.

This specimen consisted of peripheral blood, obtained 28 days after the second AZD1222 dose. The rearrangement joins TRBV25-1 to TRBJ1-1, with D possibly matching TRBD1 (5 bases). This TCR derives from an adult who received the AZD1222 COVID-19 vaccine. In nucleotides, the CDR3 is TGTGCCAGCAGTGGTGATAGGGGAGTGGGGGAAGCTTTCTTT. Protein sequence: CASSGDRGVGEAFF.